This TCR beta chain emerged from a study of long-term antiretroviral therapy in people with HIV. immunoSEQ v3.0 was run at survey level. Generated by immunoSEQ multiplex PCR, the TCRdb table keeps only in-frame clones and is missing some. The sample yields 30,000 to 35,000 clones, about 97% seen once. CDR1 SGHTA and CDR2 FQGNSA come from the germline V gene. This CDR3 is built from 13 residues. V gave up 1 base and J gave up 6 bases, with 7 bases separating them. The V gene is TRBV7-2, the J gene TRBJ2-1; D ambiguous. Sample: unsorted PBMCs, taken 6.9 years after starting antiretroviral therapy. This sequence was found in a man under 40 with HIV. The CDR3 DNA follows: TGTGCCAGCAGCTTAGGAATAGTCAATGAGCAGTTCTTC. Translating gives CASSLGIVNEQFF.